This T cell receptor beta chain is drawn from a study of blood T cell repertoires in COVID-19. About the research overall: Acute and convalescent COVID-19 specimens originated in the United States, Italy and Spain. T cells, B-cell-depleted T cells, or PBMCs provided the cDNA or gDNA that served as material.

V was clipped by 5 bases and J by 4 bases; unmatched bases: 8. The CDR3 contains 15 residues. Germline V gives CDR1 WSHSY, CDR2 SAAADI. Method: immunoSEQ multiplex PCR; TCRdb's copy keeps in-frame clones and lacks some. This sample has around 170,000 clones, with 70% to 90% found just once. This chain connects TRBV10-2 to TRBJ2-5; TRBD2 matches 9 bases. This clonotype was obtained from a woman in her 30s with acute or convalescent COVID-19. Sequencing was performed on peripheral blood. CDR3 bases: TGCGCCAGCAGTCGCGCGGCGGGAGGGACAGAGACCCAGTACTTC. Its protein product is CASSRAAGGTETQYF.